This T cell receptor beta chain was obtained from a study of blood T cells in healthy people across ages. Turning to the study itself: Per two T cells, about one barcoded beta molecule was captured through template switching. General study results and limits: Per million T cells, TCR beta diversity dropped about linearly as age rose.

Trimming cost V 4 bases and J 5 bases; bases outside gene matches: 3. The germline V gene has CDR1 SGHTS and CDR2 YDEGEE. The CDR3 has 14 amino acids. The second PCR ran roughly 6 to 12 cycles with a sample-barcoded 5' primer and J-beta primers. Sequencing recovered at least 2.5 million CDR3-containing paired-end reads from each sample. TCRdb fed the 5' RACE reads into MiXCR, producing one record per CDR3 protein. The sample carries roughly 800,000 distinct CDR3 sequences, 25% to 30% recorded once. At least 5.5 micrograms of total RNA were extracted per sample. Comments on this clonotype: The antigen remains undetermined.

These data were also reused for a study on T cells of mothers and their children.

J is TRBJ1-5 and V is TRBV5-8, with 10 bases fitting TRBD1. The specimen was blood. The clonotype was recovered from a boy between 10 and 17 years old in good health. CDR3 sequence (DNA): TGTGCCAGCAGCATCGGGACAGGGGATCAGCCCCAGCATTTT. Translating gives CASSIGTGDQPQHF.